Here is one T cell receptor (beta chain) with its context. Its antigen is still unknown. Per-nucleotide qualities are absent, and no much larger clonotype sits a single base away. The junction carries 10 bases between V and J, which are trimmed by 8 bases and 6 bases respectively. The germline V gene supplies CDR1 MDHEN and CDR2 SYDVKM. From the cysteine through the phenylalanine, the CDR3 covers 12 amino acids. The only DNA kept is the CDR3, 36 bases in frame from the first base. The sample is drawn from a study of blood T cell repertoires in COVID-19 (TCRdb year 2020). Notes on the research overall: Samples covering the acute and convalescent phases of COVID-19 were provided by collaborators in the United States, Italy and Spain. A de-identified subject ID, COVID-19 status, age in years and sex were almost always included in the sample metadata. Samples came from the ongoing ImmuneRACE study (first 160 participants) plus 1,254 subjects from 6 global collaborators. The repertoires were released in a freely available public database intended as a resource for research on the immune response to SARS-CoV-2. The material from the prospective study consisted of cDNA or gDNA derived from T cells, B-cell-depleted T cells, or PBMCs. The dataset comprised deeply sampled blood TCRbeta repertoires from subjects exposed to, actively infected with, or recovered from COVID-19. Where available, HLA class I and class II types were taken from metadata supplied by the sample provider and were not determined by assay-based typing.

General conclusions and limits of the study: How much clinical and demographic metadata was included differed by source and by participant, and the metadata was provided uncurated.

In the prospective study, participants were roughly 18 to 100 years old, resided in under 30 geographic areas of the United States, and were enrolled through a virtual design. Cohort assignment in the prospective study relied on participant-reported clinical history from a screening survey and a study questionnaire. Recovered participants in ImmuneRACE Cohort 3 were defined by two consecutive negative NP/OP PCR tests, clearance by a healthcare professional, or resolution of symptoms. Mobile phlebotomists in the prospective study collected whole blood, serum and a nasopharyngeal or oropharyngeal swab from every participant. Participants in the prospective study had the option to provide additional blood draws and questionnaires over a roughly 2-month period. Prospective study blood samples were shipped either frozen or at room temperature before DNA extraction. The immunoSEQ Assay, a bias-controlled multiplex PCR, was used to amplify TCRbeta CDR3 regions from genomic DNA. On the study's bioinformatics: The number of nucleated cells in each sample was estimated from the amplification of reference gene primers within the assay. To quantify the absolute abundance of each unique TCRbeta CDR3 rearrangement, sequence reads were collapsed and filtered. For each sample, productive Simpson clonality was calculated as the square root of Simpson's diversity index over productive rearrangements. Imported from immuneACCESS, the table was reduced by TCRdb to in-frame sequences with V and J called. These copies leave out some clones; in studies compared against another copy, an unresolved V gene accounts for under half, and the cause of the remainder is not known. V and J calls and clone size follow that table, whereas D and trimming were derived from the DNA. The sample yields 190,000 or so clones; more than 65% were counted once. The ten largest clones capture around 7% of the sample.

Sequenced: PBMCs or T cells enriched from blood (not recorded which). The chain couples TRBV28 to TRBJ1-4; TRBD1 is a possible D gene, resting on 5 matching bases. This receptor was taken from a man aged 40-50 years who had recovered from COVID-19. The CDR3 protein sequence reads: CASARDYEKLFF. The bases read TGTGCCAGCGCCAGGGACTATGAAAAACTGTTTTTT. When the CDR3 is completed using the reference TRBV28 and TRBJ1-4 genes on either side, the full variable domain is DVKVTQSSRYLVKRTGEKVFLECVQDMDHENMFWYRQDPGLGLRLIYFSYDVKMKEKGDIPEGYSVSREKKERFSLILESASTNQTSMYLCASARDYEKLFFGSGTQLSVL.